Listed below are T cell receptor beta chains from one sample, sequenced in a study of T-cell reconstitution after alpha-beta-depleted transplantation in children. MiXCR, applied by TCRdb to the PCR reads, yields one record per CDR3 protein. The sample contains a few hundred thousand distinct CDR3 sequences, 27% of which appear only once. The source was PBMCs, collected before TCRalphabeta/CD19-depleted stem cell transplant. The receptor set was obtained from a boy less than two years old with Wiskott-Aldrich syndrome, due to receive a stem cell transplant. Both conserved end residues are part of each CDR3. The D gene is left open where the match is weak. A clone size is listed for some rows: how often the clone was seen (once, few, many), or a class if it is expanded.

d_call | cdr3_length | clone_size | j_call | v_call | cdr3_nt | cdr3_aa
- | 16 | - | TRBJ2-1 | TRBV5-1 | TGCGCCAGCAGCTTGGGGGCTCTGACCCCTTACAATGAGCAGTTCTTT | CASSLGALTPYNEQFF
- | 13 | - | TRBJ2-1 | TRBV12-3/TRBV12-4 | TGTGCCAGCAGTCTTTTGGAGGGACTCCAGCAGTTCTTC | CASSLLEGLQQFF
TRBD2 | 15 | - | TRBJ2-1 | TRBV12-3/TRBV12-4 | TGTGCCAGCAGTCCCCAGCGGGAGGCCTACAATGAGCAGTTCTTC | CASSPQREAYNEQFF
TRBD2 | 15 | - | TRBJ2-1 | TRBV20-1 | TGCAGTGCTATGTCTAGCGGGGGAAAATACAATGAGCAGTTCTTC | CSAMSSGGKYNEQFF
- | 13 | - | TRBJ2-2 | TRBV14 | TGTGCCAGCAGTCGTACAGGGTTCGGGGAGCTGTTTTTT | CASSRTGFGELFF
- | 14 | few | TRBJ2-3 | TRBV20-1 | TGCAGTGCTATCAAGCGGGCCCTCACAGATACGCAGTATTTT | CSAIKRALTDTQYF
- | 15 | - | TRBJ2-5 | TRBV20-1 | TGCAGTGCTAGAGATGGAAGGGACCTCGGGGAGACCCAGTACTTC | CSARDGRDLGETQYF
- | 16 | few | TRBJ2-1 | TRBV7-9 | TGTGCCAGCAGCTTAGCCCTTGGTTCGATCCACAATGAGCAGTTCTTC | CASSLALGSIHNEQFF
TRBD1 | 16 | few | TRBJ1-1 | TRBV4-1 | TGCGCCAGCAGCCAAACCGGAACAGGGGCCGTCACTGAAGCTTTCTTT | CASSQTGTGAVTEAFF
- | 15 | - | TRBJ2-1 | TRBV7-2 | TGTGCCAGCGGCCGCGACCCCCGCTCCTACAATGAGCAGTTCTTC | CASGRDPRSYNEQFF
- | 13 | - | TRBJ2-1 | TRBV5-1 | TGCGCCAGCAGCTCTGAGACCTACAATGAGCAGTTCTTC | CASSSETYNEQFF
TRBD1 | 16 | - | TRBJ2-2 | TRBV7-9 | TGTGCCAGCAGCTTTAGGGGACAGTTTGACACCGGGGAGCTGTTTTTT | CASSFRGQFDTGELFF
- | 12 | - | TRBJ2-5 | TRBV20-1 | TGCAGTGCTAGAAGGCAAGGAGAGACCCAGTACTTC | CSARRQGETQYF
- | 17 | - | TRBJ1-3 | TRBV12-3/TRBV12-4 | TGTGCCAGCAGTTTTTGGGCACCAGAGACCTCTGGAAACACCATATATTTT | CASSFWAPETSGNTIYF
- | 13 | - | TRBJ1-6 | TRBV10-3 | TGTGCCATCAGGGACGAGTCTAATTCACCCCTCCACTTT | CAIRDESNSPLHF
- | 13 | few | TRBJ1-5 | TRBV7-3 | TGTGCCAGCAGCTTCGCAGCGGAACAGCCCCAGCATTTT | CASSFAAEQPQHF
TRBD1 | 15 | - | TRBJ2-7 | TRBV5-1 | TGCGCCAGCAGCTTGGTTGGACAGGGGACCCACGAGCAGTACTTC | CASSLVGQGTHEQYF
TRBD2 | 15 | few | TRBJ2-3 | TRBV5-4 | TGTGCCAGCAGCACCGGGACTAGCATTACGGATACGCAGTATTTT | CASSTGTSITDTQYF
TRBD1 | 15 | few | TRBJ2-5 | TRBV7-2 | TGTGCCAGCAGCTTAGCGGACAGGGGGTTTGAGACCCAGTACTTC | CASSLADRGFETQYF
- | 15 | - | TRBJ1-5 | TRBV6-1 | TGTGCCAGCAGCATGTACAAGGGCGTTTATCAGCCCCAGCATTTT | CASSMYKGVYQPQHF
TRBD2 | 18 | once | TRBJ2-1 | TRBV12-5 | TGTGCTAGTGGCCTGTCTCGACTAGCGGGGGGGGGCGTCAATGAGCAGTTCTTC | CASGLSRLAGGGVNEQFF
- | 14 | - | TRBJ1-6 | TRBV28 | TGTGCCAGCAGTCGGGCTTGGTATAATTCACCCCTCCACTTT | CASSRAWYNSPLHF
TRBD2 | 16 | few | TRBJ2-7 | TRBV7-8 | TGTGCCAGCAGCTTAGGGTGGACTAGGGCTGTACGCGAGCAGTACTTC | CASSLGWTRAVREQYF
- | 17 | few | TRBJ2-1 | TRBV5-1 | TGCGCCAGCAGCTTGGTAAGGACGGGAGCAGCCCCCAATGAGCAGTTCTTC | CASSLVRTGAAPNEQFF
- | 14 | few | TRBJ2-1 | TRBV27 | TGTGCCAGCAGTTTAGGAGGACGGGTCAATGAGCAGTTCTTC | CASSLGGRVNEQFF
- | 15 | - | TRBJ2-3 | TRBV5-1 | TGCGCCAGCAGCTTCTATGGGGAGGGCACAGATACGCAGTATTTT | CASSFYGEGTDTQYF
- | 13 | - | TRBJ2-7 | TRBV5-1 | TGCGCCAGCAGCTTGAAGGGCGGTAACGAGCAGTACTTC | CASSLKGGNEQYF
TRBD2 | 16 | few | TRBJ2-1 | TRBV18 | TGTGCCAGCTCCATTACTAGCGGTTCCATATACAATGAGCAGTTCTTC | CASSITSGSIYNEQFF